This T cell receptor beta chain was recorded in a study of cytomegalovirus exposure and HLA in healthy donors. Study at large: The roughly 670 first-cohort repertoires shared a platform with the roughly 130 validation repertoires, as reported in a later analysis.

Separate from the approximately 670-subject first cohort was the approximately 120-subject validation cohort, to which the donors belonged. The V gene lost 4 bases and the J gene lost 6 bases, with 10 bases spanning the gap. CDR1 and CDR2 (germline): SEHNR, FQNEAQ (reference sequence). This CDR3 spans 14 amino acids. Profiling relied on immunoSEQ multiplex PCR, and the TCRdb table lists in-frame clones only, not all of them. The sample carries approximately 80,000 clones, approximately 93% recorded once. This clonotype originated in a woman aged 30 to 39 in good health and CMV-seronegative. Material: PBMCs. The rearrangement links TRBV7-9 to TRBJ1-6; D perhaps matches TRBD1 (6 bases). Written as DNA, the CDR3 is TGTGCCAGCAGCTCCGGACAGATTAATTCACCCCTCCACTTT. It is translated as CASSSGQINSPLHF.